Listed below are T cell receptor beta chains from one sample, sequenced in a study of beta chain features in type 1 diabetes. The repertoire was sequenced with immunoSEQ multiplex PCR; TCRdb's copy has only in-frame clones and lacks some. In the table there are more than 300,000 clones, about 15% of which are singletons. Sequencing input: naive CD4+ T cells from blood. The receptors stem from a woman younger than 30 in good health. Both conserved end residues are part of each CDR3. D genes are given only for firm matches. Clone size is not always given. Where it is, it says once, few, many or a class for expanded clones.

clone_size: few; cdr3_length: 14; d_call: NA; j_call: TRBJ2-5; v_call: TRBV5-6; cdr3_nt: TGTGCCAGCAGCCCGGCCTCAACGGGGGAGACCCAGTACTTC; cdr3_aa: CASSPASTGETQYF
clone_size: few; cdr3_length: 12; d_call: NA; j_call: TRBJ2-5; v_call: TRBV4-3; cdr3_nt: TGCGCCAGCAGCCAAGGCAGGGCGACCCAGTACTTC; cdr3_aa: CASSQGRATQYF
clone_size: NA; cdr3_length: 12; d_call: NA; j_call: TRBJ2-1; v_call: TRBV15; cdr3_nt: TGTGCCACCAGCAGAGGGGGGCATGAGCAGTTCTTC; cdr3_aa: CATSRGGHEQFF
clone_size: NA; cdr3_length: 16; d_call: TRBD1; j_call: TRBJ2-5; v_call: TRBV14; cdr3_nt: TGTGCCAGCAGCCAAGATCAGACAGGGGGCCGCGAGACCCAGTACTTC; cdr3_aa: CASSQDQTGGRETQYF
clone_size: few; cdr3_length: 18; d_call: TRBD2; j_call: TRBJ2-3; v_call: TRBV9; cdr3_nt: TGTGCCAGCAGCCCTACCGACCATCAGGCGGGAGGGCCTGATACGCAGTATTTT; cdr3_aa: CASSPTDHQAGGPDTQYF
clone_size: NA; cdr3_length: 12; d_call: NA; j_call: TRBJ1-1; v_call: TRBV29-1; cdr3_nt: TGCAGCGTTTTCGGGAGCAGTACTGAAGCTTTCTTT; cdr3_aa: CSVFGSSTEAFF
clone_size: NA; cdr3_length: 16; d_call: TRBD2; j_call: TRBJ2-5; v_call: TRBV5-4; cdr3_nt: TGTGCCAGCAGCTGGGGTTGGGAAGCGGGAGACGAGACCCAGTACTTC; cdr3_aa: CASSWGWEAGDETQYF
clone_size: NA; cdr3_length: 14; d_call: NA; j_call: TRBJ1-2; v_call: TRBV7-2; cdr3_nt: TGTGCCAGCAGCCCCTTAGGGGAAAATGGAGGCTACACCTTC; cdr3_aa: CASSPLGENGGYTF
clone_size: NA; cdr3_length: 18; d_call: TRBD2; j_call: TRBJ2-3; v_call: TRBV4-2; cdr3_nt: TGTGCCAGCAGCCAAGGAACTAGCGGGGGGCCAAGCACAGATACGCAGTATTTT; cdr3_aa: CASSQGTSGGPSTDTQYF
clone_size: few; cdr3_length: 14; d_call: NA; j_call: TRBJ2-3; v_call: TRBV2; cdr3_nt: TGTGCCAGCAGTGGGGCAGGGAAGACAGATACGCAGTATTTT; cdr3_aa: CASSGAGKTDTQYF
clone_size: few; cdr3_length: 12; d_call: NA; j_call: TRBJ2-5; v_call: TRBV5-1; cdr3_nt: TGCGCCAGCAGCCCGGGGAGAGAGACCCAGTACTTC; cdr3_aa: CASSPGRETQYF
clone_size: NA; cdr3_length: 14; d_call: NA; j_call: TRBJ2-1; v_call: TRBV29-1; cdr3_nt: TGCAGCGTTGTAAAGGGGCAAAGATACAATGAGCAGTTCTTC; cdr3_aa: CSVVKGQRYNEQFF
clone_size: few; cdr3_length: 14; d_call: NA; j_call: TRBJ1-5; v_call: TRBV29-1; cdr3_nt: TGCAGCGCCAACCACGGGGGTCGCGGTCAGCCCCAGCATTTT; cdr3_aa: CSANHGGRGQPQHF
clone_size: NA; cdr3_length: 9; d_call: NA; j_call: TRBJ1-2; v_call: TRBV29-1; cdr3_nt: TGCAGCGTTGAACAGGGCTACACCTTC; cdr3_aa: CSVEQGYTF
clone_size: few; cdr3_length: 17; d_call: TRBD2; j_call: TRBJ2-1; v_call: TRBV15; cdr3_nt: TGTGCCACCAGCAGAATCCCGGGAGGGCCAGGAGGTAATGAGCAGTTCTTC; cdr3_aa: CATSRIPGGPGGNEQFF
clone_size: few; cdr3_length: 17; d_call: TRBD1; j_call: TRBJ1-1; v_call: TRBV7-9; cdr3_nt: TGTGCCAGCAGCTTACCTCCGGGACAGAGCATGAACACTGAAGCTTTCTTT; cdr3_aa: CASSLPPGQSMNTEAFF
clone_size: few; cdr3_length: 18; d_call: NA; j_call: TRBJ1-5; v_call: TRBV29-1; cdr3_nt: TGCAGCGTCGTTGTGGGGACTCAACGCGGTCGCAGCAATCAGCCCCAGCATTTT; cdr3_aa: CSVVVGTQRGRSNQPQHF
clone_size: NA; cdr3_length: 15; d_call: TRBD2; j_call: TRBJ2-1; v_call: TRBV4-1; cdr3_nt: TGCGCCAGCAGTTCTAACCCGGGACTAGCATATGAGCAGTTCTTC; cdr3_aa: CASSSNPGLAYEQFF
clone_size: NA; cdr3_length: 17; d_call: TRBD2; j_call: TRBJ2-1; v_call: TRBV14; cdr3_nt: TGTGCCAGCAGCCAAGAATGGTTGCCTAGCGGGAGAGATGAGCAGTTCTTC; cdr3_aa: CASSQEWLPSGRDEQFF
clone_size: NA; cdr3_length: 15; d_call: TRBD2; j_call: TRBJ2-7; v_call: TRBV29-1; cdr3_nt: TGCAGCGTCGAAGGCTTCCGGGGACTAGCCTACGAGCAGTACTTC; cdr3_aa: CSVEGFRGLAYEQYF
clone_size: few; cdr3_length: 12; d_call: TRBD1; j_call: TRBJ1-4; v_call: TRBV29-1; cdr3_nt: TGCAGCTGGGGACAGGTTAATGAAAAACTGTTTTTT; cdr3_aa: CSWGQVNEKLFF
clone_size: NA; cdr3_length: 13; d_call: NA; j_call: TRBJ2-7; v_call: TRBV7-7; cdr3_nt: TGTGCTAGCAGCCCGCGGCAGGGAAGCGAGCAGTACTTC; cdr3_aa: CASSPRQGSEQYF
clone_size: few; cdr3_length: 15; d_call: NA; j_call: TRBJ1-5; v_call: TRBV2; cdr3_nt: TGTGCCAGCAGTGTGGGGGGAGGGTTCTATCAGCCCCAGCATTTT; cdr3_aa: CASSVGGGFYQPQHF
clone_size: NA; cdr3_length: 14; d_call: NA; j_call: TRBJ1-2; v_call: TRBV6-6; cdr3_nt: TGTGCCAGCAGTTACTACGGACAGAGCTATGGCTACACCTTC; cdr3_aa: CASSYYGQSYGYTF
clone_size: NA; cdr3_length: 15; d_call: NA; j_call: TRBJ2-1; v_call: TRBV5-1; cdr3_nt: TGCGCCAGCAGCTTGTTTCTGGACACTTACAATGAGCAGTTCTTC; cdr3_aa: CASSLFLDTYNEQFF
clone_size: few; cdr3_length: 14; d_call: NA; j_call: TRBJ2-5; v_call: TRBV6-5; cdr3_nt: TGTGCCAGCAGCCAAGGGAGACTGCAAGAGACCCAGTACTTC; cdr3_aa: CASSQGRLQETQYF
clone_size: NA; cdr3_length: 11; d_call: NA; j_call: TRBJ2-7; v_call: TRBV28; cdr3_nt: TGTGCCACAGGCCTCTCCTACGAGCAGTACTTC; cdr3_aa: CATGLSYEQYF
clone_size: NA; cdr3_length: 14; d_call: NA; j_call: TRBJ1-2; v_call: TRBV2; cdr3_nt: TGTGCCAGCAGTGATCGGAGAAACCTCTATGGCTACACCTTC; cdr3_aa: CASSDRRNLYGYTF
clone_size: few; cdr3_length: 15; d_call: TRBD1; j_call: TRBJ2-2; v_call: TRBV5-6; cdr3_nt: TGTGCCAGCAGCCCAAACAGGGGGTCGGGCGGGGAGCTGTTTTTT; cdr3_aa: CASSPNRGSGGELFF
clone_size: NA; cdr3_length: 14; d_call: TRBD2; j_call: TRBJ2-1; v_call: TRBV19; cdr3_nt: TGTGCCAGCTCAGTAGCGGGAGGGCGGGATGAGCAGTTCTTC; cdr3_aa: CASSVAGGRDEQFF
clone_size: NA; cdr3_length: 13; d_call: NA; j_call: TRBJ2-7; v_call: TRBV7-2; cdr3_nt: TGTGCCAGCAGCCGCGAAGGAGGCTACGAGCAGTACTTC; cdr3_aa: CASSREGGYEQYF
clone_size: NA; cdr3_length: 16; d_call: NA; j_call: TRBJ2-2; v_call: TRBV5-1; cdr3_nt: TGCGCCAGCAGCTTGGCATTACAAGAATCGTCCGGGGAGCTGTTTTTT; cdr3_aa: CASSLALQESSGELFF
clone_size: NA; cdr3_length: 14; d_call: NA; j_call: TRBJ1-2; v_call: TRBV5-4; cdr3_nt: TGTGCCAGCAGCCACGACGGCGGGAACTATGGCTACACCTTC; cdr3_aa: CASSHDGGNYGYTF
clone_size: few; cdr3_length: 14; d_call: NA; j_call: TRBJ2-3; v_call: TRBV10-3; cdr3_nt: TGTGCCATCAGCCCCCCGGCGGGCACAGATACGCAGTATTTT; cdr3_aa: CAISPPAGTDTQYF
clone_size: few; cdr3_length: 12; d_call: NA; j_call: TRBJ2-1; v_call: TRBV7-2; cdr3_nt: TGTGCCAGCAGCTTATACGGCAGGGGGCAGTTCTTC; cdr3_aa: CASSLYGRGQFF
clone_size: NA; cdr3_length: 16; d_call: NA; j_call: TRBJ2-5; v_call: TRBV6-5; cdr3_nt: TGTGCCAGCAGTTACTCTCTATGGGGCAGCCAAGAGACCCAGTACTTC; cdr3_aa: CASSYSLWGSQETQYF
clone_size: few; cdr3_length: 14; d_call: TRBD2; j_call: TRBJ2-5; v_call: TRBV5-1; cdr3_nt: TGCGCCAGCAGCGTGGGACTATTCAAAGAGACCCAGTACTTC; cdr3_aa: CASSVGLFKETQYF
clone_size: NA; cdr3_length: 14; d_call: TRBD1; j_call: TRBJ2-7; v_call: TRBV6-1; cdr3_nt: TGTGCCAGCAGTGCGGGACAGGGAGGCCACGAGCAGTACTTC; cdr3_aa: CASSAGQGGHEQYF
clone_size: NA; cdr3_length: 12; d_call: NA; j_call: TRBJ2-5; v_call: TRBV30; cdr3_nt: TGTGCCTGGAGAAACAGCGGGGAGACCCAGTACTTC; cdr3_aa: CAWRNSGETQYF
clone_size: NA; cdr3_length: 17; d_call: TRBD2; j_call: TRBJ2-1; v_call: TRBV11-2; cdr3_nt: TGTGCCAGCAGCCTAGGGACTAGCGGGAGGGCCACCAATGAGCAGTTCTTC; cdr3_aa: CASSLGTSGRATNEQFF
clone_size: NA; cdr3_length: 14; d_call: TRBD1; j_call: TRBJ2-7; v_call: TRBV19; cdr3_nt: TGTGCCAGTAGTACCGGACAGGGGGCTATCGAGCAGTACTTC; cdr3_aa: CASSTGQGAIEQYF
clone_size: NA; cdr3_length: 16; d_call: TRBD1; j_call: TRBJ2-7; v_call: TRBV5-1; cdr3_nt: TGCGCCAGCAGCTATCAATCCGGGACAGGGGGCTACGAGCAGTACTTC; cdr3_aa: CASSYQSGTGGYEQYF
clone_size: few; cdr3_length: 13; d_call: NA; j_call: TRBJ2-1; v_call: TRBV5-1; cdr3_nt: TGCGCCAGCAGCTCCCTACAGGGTGAGAGGCAGTTCTTC; cdr3_aa: CASSSLQGERQFF
clone_size: NA; cdr3_length: 13; d_call: NA; j_call: TRBJ2-4; v_call: TRBV28; cdr3_nt: TGTGCCAGCCAGGGTTTAGCCAAAAACATTCAGTACTTC; cdr3_aa: CASQGLAKNIQYF
clone_size: NA; cdr3_length: 13; d_call: NA; j_call: TRBJ2-2; v_call: TRBV14; cdr3_nt: TGTGCCAGCAGTATCCAGGGATACGGGGAGCTGTTTTTT; cdr3_aa: CASSIQGYGELFF
clone_size: NA; cdr3_length: 15; d_call: TRBD2; j_call: TRBJ2-3; v_call: TRBV29-1; cdr3_nt: TGCAGCGCCTCACTAGCGGGAGGTTCCCCAGATACGCAGTATTTT; cdr3_aa: CSASLAGGSPDTQYF
clone_size: few; cdr3_length: 18; d_call: TRBD2; j_call: TRBJ2-3; v_call: TRBV27; cdr3_nt: TGTGCCAGCAGATGGACGGGACTAGCGGGAGGTCGGACAGATACGCAGTATTTT; cdr3_aa: CASRWTGLAGGRTDTQYF
clone_size: few; cdr3_length: 15; d_call: NA; j_call: TRBJ2-3; v_call: TRBV5-4; cdr3_nt: TGTGCCAGCAGCTTGGGGAGACTGACCACAGATACGCAGTATTTT; cdr3_aa: CASSLGRLTTDTQYF
clone_size: NA; cdr3_length: 13; d_call: NA; j_call: TRBJ2-2; v_call: TRBV7-9; cdr3_nt: TGTGCCGGGCAGCAGGCTCAGACAGGGGAGCTGTTTTTT; cdr3_aa: CAGQQAQTGELFF
clone_size: NA; cdr3_length: 14; d_call: TRBD2; j_call: TRBJ2-7; v_call: TRBV19; cdr3_nt: TGTGCCAGTAGTTCTGGGCGGGAGGCCTACGAGCAGTACTTC; cdr3_aa: CASSSGREAYEQYF
clone_size: NA; cdr3_length: 15; d_call: TRBD1; j_call: TRBJ2-2; v_call: TRBV6-5; cdr3_nt: TGTGCCAGCAGCCGGGACAGGGGAGAAATAGGGGAGCTGTTTTTT; cdr3_aa: CASSRDRGEIGELFF
clone_size: NA; cdr3_length: 11; d_call: NA; j_call: TRBJ2-3; v_call: TRBV30; cdr3_nt: TGTGCCTGGACCCGACAGCCTACGCAGTATTTT; cdr3_aa: CAWTRQPTQYF
clone_size: NA; cdr3_length: 14; d_call: TRBD2; j_call: TRBJ2-1; v_call: TRBV2; cdr3_nt: TGTGCCAGCAGTCGACTAGCGGCGTTAAATGAGCAGTTCTTC; cdr3_aa: CASSRLAALNEQFF
clone_size: few; cdr3_length: 14; d_call: NA; j_call: TRBJ1-2; v_call: TRBV9; cdr3_nt: TGTGCCAGCAGCCCATCCAGGGTCCCCTATGGCTACACCTTC; cdr3_aa: CASSPSRVPYGYTF
clone_size: NA; cdr3_length: 14; d_call: TRBD1; j_call: TRBJ1-1; v_call: TRBV2; cdr3_nt: TGTGCCAGTCTCCGGGACAGGGGCGGCGCTGAAGCTTTCTTT; cdr3_aa: CASLRDRGGAEAFF
clone_size: few; cdr3_length: 13; d_call: NA; j_call: TRBJ1-2; v_call: TRBV30; cdr3_nt: TGTGCCTGCCGGGGTCTATCTAACTATGGCTACACCTTC; cdr3_aa: CACRGLSNYGYTF
clone_size: few; cdr3_length: 19; d_call: TRBD2; j_call: TRBJ2-2; v_call: TRBV7-9; cdr3_nt: TGTGCCAGCAGCCAATCCGACATAACTAGCGGGAGGAACACCGGGGAGCTGTTTTTT; cdr3_aa: CASSQSDITSGRNTGELFF
clone_size: NA; cdr3_length: 15; d_call: TRBD1; j_call: TRBJ1-5; v_call: TRBV25-1; cdr3_nt: TGTGCCAGCAGTGGTCCGGGACAGGGGAATCAGCCCCAGCATTTT; cdr3_aa: CASSGPGQGNQPQHF
clone_size: NA; cdr3_length: 15; d_call: TRBD1; j_call: TRBJ1-5; v_call: TRBV2; cdr3_nt: TGTGCCAGCAGTAGGGACAGGGGCTCGTCACAGCCCCAGCATTTT; cdr3_aa: CASSRDRGSSQPQHF
clone_size: few; cdr3_length: 14; d_call: TRBD2; j_call: TRBJ2-7; v_call: TRBV4-3; cdr3_nt: TGCGCCAGCAGCAGTACTAGCGGCTCCTACGAGCAGTACTTC; cdr3_aa: CASSSTSGSYEQYF